Detailed here is one T cell receptor beta chain. Naive CD8 populations comprised CD45RO-negative cells positively selected for CCR7, excluding terminally differentiated effector memory CD45RA+ cells. The assay ran at deep level. Produced via immunoSEQ multiplex PCR; TCRdb's table is partial and in-frame only. Among 750,000 to 1,000,000 clones listed, roughly 92% were seen once. These data are taken from a study of shared clonotypes between healthy human individuals. The receptor comes from a man aged 30-40 years in good health. Sample: naive CD8+ T cells sorted from blood.

CDR3: CASSQDDSAMNTEAFF. Written as DNA, the CDR3 is TGCGCCAGCAGCCAAGACGATTCAGCGATGAACACTGAAGCTTTCTTT. The chain joins TRBV4-3 to TRBJ1-1; no clear D. Trimming pared 0 bases from V and 0 bases from J, leaving 11 bases between. CDR3 length equals 16 residues. Germline V gene sequence: CDR1 LGHNA, CDR2 YSLEER.